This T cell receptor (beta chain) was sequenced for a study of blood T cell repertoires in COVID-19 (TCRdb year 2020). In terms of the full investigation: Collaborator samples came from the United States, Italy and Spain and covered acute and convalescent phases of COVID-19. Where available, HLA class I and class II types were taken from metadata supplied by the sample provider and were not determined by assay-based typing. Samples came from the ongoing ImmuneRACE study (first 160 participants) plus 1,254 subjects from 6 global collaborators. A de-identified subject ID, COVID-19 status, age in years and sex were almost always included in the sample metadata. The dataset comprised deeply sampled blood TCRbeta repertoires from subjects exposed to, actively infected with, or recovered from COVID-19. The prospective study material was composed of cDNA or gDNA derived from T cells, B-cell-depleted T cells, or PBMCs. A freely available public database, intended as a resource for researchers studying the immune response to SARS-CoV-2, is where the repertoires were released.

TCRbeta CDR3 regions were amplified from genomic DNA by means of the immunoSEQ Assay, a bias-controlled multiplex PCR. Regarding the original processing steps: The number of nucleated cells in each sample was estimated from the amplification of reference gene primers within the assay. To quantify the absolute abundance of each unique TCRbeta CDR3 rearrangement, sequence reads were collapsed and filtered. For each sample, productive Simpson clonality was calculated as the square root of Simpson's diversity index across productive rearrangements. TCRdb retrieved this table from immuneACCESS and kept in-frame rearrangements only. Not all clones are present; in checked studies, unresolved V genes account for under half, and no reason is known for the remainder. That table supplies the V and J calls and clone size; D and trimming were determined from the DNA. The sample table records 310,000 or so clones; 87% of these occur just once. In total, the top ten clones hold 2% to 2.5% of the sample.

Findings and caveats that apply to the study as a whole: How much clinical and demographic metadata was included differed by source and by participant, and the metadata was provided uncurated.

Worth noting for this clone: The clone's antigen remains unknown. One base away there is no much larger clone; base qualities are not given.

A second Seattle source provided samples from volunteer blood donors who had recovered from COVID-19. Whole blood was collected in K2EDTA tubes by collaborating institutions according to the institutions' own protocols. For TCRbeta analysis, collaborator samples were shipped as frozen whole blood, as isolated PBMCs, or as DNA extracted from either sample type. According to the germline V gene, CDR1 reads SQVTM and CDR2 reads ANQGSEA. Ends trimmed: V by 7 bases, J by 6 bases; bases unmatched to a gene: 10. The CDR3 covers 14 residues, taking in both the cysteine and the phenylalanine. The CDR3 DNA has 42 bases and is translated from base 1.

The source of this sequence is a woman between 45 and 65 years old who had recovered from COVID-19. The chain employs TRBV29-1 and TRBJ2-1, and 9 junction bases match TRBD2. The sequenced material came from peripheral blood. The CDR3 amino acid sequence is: CSGKFGGRANEQFF. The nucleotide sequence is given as TGCAGCGGGAAATTTGGCGGGAGGGCCAATGAGCAGTTCTTC.